A single sample gave rise to the 24 T cell receptor beta chains below, sequenced in a study of T cell responses to AZD1222 COVID-19 vaccine. Produced via immunoSEQ multiplex PCR; TCRdb's table is partial and in-frame only. Found here are 200,000 or so clones, 90% to 95% of them singletons; the top ten hold roughly a tenth. The sample here was peripheral blood, taken on day 0 of AZD1222 vaccination. The receptors were sampled from an adult in good health.

V gene TRBV24-1 combines with J gene TRBJ2-1; 11 bases match TRBD2. The germline CDR1 and CDR2 sequences are KGHDR and SFDVKD. V lost 3 bases and J lost 7; bases outside the gene matches: 7. This CDR3 is built from 16 residues. The CDR3 nucleotides are TGTGCCACCAGTGATACGACTAGCGGGAATAGGAATGAGCAGTTCTTC. This sequence encodes CATSDTTSGNRNEQFF.

V and J are TRBV7-2 and TRBJ1-1; D ambiguous. V lost 5 bases, J lost 0 bases, and 7 bases lay in between. Germline CDR1 is SGHTA and CDR2 is FQGNSA. There are 13 residues in the CDR3. CDR3 DNA: TGTGCCAGCAGCCCAACTTTGAACACTGAAGCTTTCTTT. Translating it yields CASSPTLNTEAFF.

The chain is built from TRBV28 and TRBJ2-7, with D unclear. CDR1 and CDR2 from the germline V gene are MDHEN and SYDVKM. The CDR3 totals 16 residues. The germline V and J ends were trimmed by 3 bases and 4 bases, with 19 bases remaining between them. This CDR3 is CASSFLPALSGYEQYF. The DNA for the CDR3 is TGTGCCAGCAGTTTCCTTCCGGCACTAAGTGGGTACGAGCAGTACTTC.

V and J are TRBV6-2 or TRBV6-3 and TRBJ2-7; D assignment may be TRBD1 or TRBD2 (5 bases each). Trimming removed 4 bases from V and 7 bases from J, with 14 bases in between. The length of the CDR3 is 13 residues. Germline loops: CDR1 MNHEY, CDR2 SVGEGT. CDR3 loop: CASSSRRGGEQYF. The CDR3 DNA is TGTGCCAGCAGTTCGCGTAGGGGCGGGGAGCAGTACTTC.

The V call is TRBV5-1, the J call TRBJ2-3; possibly TRBD2 for D (6 bases). The germline V and J ends were trimmed by 0 bases and 5 bases, with 13 bases remaining between them. Germline CDR1 SGHRS, CDR2 YFSETQ. The CDR3 totals 15 residues. CDR3 loop: CASSLDTRDLDTQYF. The CDR3 DNA reads as TGCGCCAGCAGCTTGGACACCCGGGACTTAGATACGCAGTATTTT.

The chain employs TRBV28 and TRBJ1-2; no clear D gene. The CDR3 is made up of 14 amino acids. Trimming removed 1 base from V and 3 bases from J, with 9 bases in between. CDR1 MDHEN and CDR2 SYDVKM come from the germline V gene. The CDR3 loop reads CASSLYVFDYGYTF. The CDR3 DNA sequence: TGTGCCAGCAGTTTATACGTATTTGACTATGGCTACACCTTC.

V is TRBV11-2 and J is TRBJ2-7, with no clear D. The germline V and J ends were trimmed by 5 bases and 2 bases, with 19 bases remaining between them. This CDR3 spans 16 amino acids. Germline V lookup: CDR1 SGHAT, CDR2 FQNNGV. Written as DNA, the CDR3 is TGTGCCAGCAGCCGCCCCCCAGGCGGAATTGCCTACGAGCAGTACTTC. Translated, it gives CASSRPPGGIAYEQYF.

The chain has TRBV6-5 and TRBJ1-1, with D unclear. Trimming removed 7 bases from V and 0 bases from J, with 18 bases in between. CDR3 length: 16 amino acids. Germline CDR1 is MNHEY and CDR2 is SVGAGI. CDR3 DNA: TGTGCCAGCAATTCCTCCCCAGAAGGCCTGAACACTGAAGCTTTCTTT. It encodes CASNSSPEGLNTEAFF.

This rearrangement joins TRBV6-2 or TRBV6-3 to TRBJ1-2, with TRBD1 matching over 7 bases. From germline, CDR1 is MNHEY and CDR2 SVGEGT. The CDR3 totals 14 residues. The V segment lost 2 bases and the J segment 4 bases; nucleotides outside the gene matches: 4. The CDR3 sequence: CASSYLGTAYGYTF. The CDR3, as DNA: TGTGCCAGCAGTTACCTAGGGACAGCCTATGGCTACACCTTC.

The sample holds one count of this clone. This rearrangement joins TRBV24-1 to TRBJ2-1, with a weak D call TRBD2 (6 bases). This CDR3 has 17 residues. V gave up 0 bases and J gave up 6 bases, with 17 bases separating them. The germline gives CDR1 KGHDR, CDR2 SFDVKD. The CDR3 region is CATSDLPREVSLNEQFF. CDR3 sequence (DNA): TGTGCCACCAGTGATTTGCCCAGGGAGGTTAGCCTCAATGAGCAGTTCTTC.

The chain combines TRBV6-5 with TRBJ1-2; the match to TRBD1 covers 9 bases. Trimming removed 7 bases from V and 4 bases from J; junction bases left unmatched: 10. This CDR3 comprises 15 residues. Germline CDR1 reads MNHEY; CDR2 reads SVGAGI. CDR3 amino acids: CASTPGQGPAYGYTF. In DNA, the CDR3 is TGTGCCAGCACCCCTGGACAGGGGCCGGCCTATGGCTACACCTTC.

The V gene is TRBV28, the J gene TRBJ2-5; D uncertain. Germline CDR1 and CDR2: MDHEN and SYDVKM. The CDR3 has 12 residues. Trimming removed 7 bases from V and 10 bases from J, with 16 bases in between. The CDR3 sequence: CASTQGIGRQYF. The CDR3 bases are TGTGCCAGCACCCAAGGTATCGGGCGCCAGTACTTC.

The rearrangement links TRBV11-2 to TRBJ1-1; D remains unclear. Germline V gene data show CDR1 as SGHAT and CDR2 as FQNNGV. Trimming cost V 2 bases and J 1 base, with 5 bases left between them. This CDR3 is built from 13 residues. The CDR3 DNA is TGTGCCAGCAGCTTAAAGCCGAACACTGAAGCTTTCTTT. This encodes CASSLKPNTEAFF.

CDR3 in DNA: TGTGCCAGCAGCTTAAATCGACTAGCGGGCAACAATGAGCAGTTCTTC. It specifies CASSLNRLAGNNEQFF. The chain combines TRBV7-3 with TRBJ2-1; 10 nucleotides align to TRBD2. CDR3 length: 16 residues. Germline lookup yields CDR1 SGHTA and CDR2 FQGTGA. Unmatched junction bases numbered 5, after V lost 1 base and J lost 5 bases. The whole variable domain, remainder taken from reference TRBV7-3 and TRBJ2-1, is GAGVSQTPSNKVTEKGKYVELRCDPISGHTALYWYRQSLGQGPEFLIYFQGTGAADDSGLPNDRFFAVRPEGSVSTLKIQRTERGDSAVYLCASSLNRLAGNNEQFFGPGTRLTVL.

The V call is TRBV3-1 (or the pseudogene TRBV3-2), the J call TRBJ1-1; tentative D call: TRBD1 (5 bases). Germline loops: CDR1 LGHDT, CDR2 YNNKEL (reference sequence). This CDR3 has 14 residues. Trimming removed 5 bases from V and 3 bases from J, with 13 bases in between. CDR3 amino acids: CASSTGQVYTEAFF. The CDR3 bases are TGTGCCAGCAGCACAGGACAAGTATACACTGAAGCTTTCTTT.

This clone was detected only a few times. The rearrangement uses TRBV15 and TRBJ2-7; TRBD2 is a possible D gene (6 bases). Germline V CDR1 and CDR2: LNHNV, YYDKDF (reference sequence). This CDR3 has 14 residues. Trimming left V 4 bases short and J 3 bases short, with 13 bases between. The CDR3 sequence: CATSTGLGDYEQYF. As DNA, the CDR3 is TGTGCCACCAGCACGGGACTGGGTGACTACGAGCAGTACTTC.

The chain recombines TRBV5-5 with TRBJ2-7; possibly TRBD2 for D (6 bases). CDR1 is SGHKS, CDR2 YYEKEE, per germline (reference sequence). V was clipped by 2 bases and J by 4 bases, with 13 bases between them. The CDR3 contains 14 residues. The CDR3 DNA reads as TGTGCCAGCAGCTTTGGAGGGATGGGATACGAGCAGTACTTC. Its translation is CASSFGGMGYEQYF.

The chain employs TRBV9 and TRBJ2-1; D remains unclear. V dropped 0 bases and J dropped 7 bases, with 11 bases sitting between them. Germline CDR1 is SGDLS and CDR2 is YYNGEE. The CDR3 is 14 residues long. CDR3 loop: CASSVAAVGNEQFF. CDR3 coding DNA: TGTGCCAGCAGCGTAGCCGCCGTGGGGAATGAGCAGTTCTTC.

The rearrangement uses TRBV24-1 and TRBJ2-3, with TRBD2 matching 8 bases. The CDR3 loop spans 15 amino acids. The V segment lost 1 base and the J segment 4 bases; nucleotides outside the gene matches: 3. CDR1 and CDR2 from the germline V gene are KGHDR and SFDVKD. The CDR3 spells CATSDFGTSSDTQYF. CDR3 nucleotides: TGTGCCACCAGTGATTTTGGGACTAGTTCAGATACGCAGTATTTT.

This clone was detected once. The chain recombines TRBV24-1 with TRBJ2-3; 10 bases line up with TRBD1. The CDR3 runs to 18 residues. Germline V gene sequence: CDR1 KGHDR, CDR2 SFDVKD. Trimming at V came to 4 bases and at J to 0 bases, leaving 9 bases not matched to a gene. The CDR3 region has the DNA TGTGCCACCAGTGAAGCCGGGACAGGGGTGCTTAGCACAGATACGCAGTATTTT. Translating it yields CATSEAGTGVLSTDTQYF.

The chain uses TRBV11-2 and TRBJ2-7; 9 positions agree with TRBD2. CDR1 and CDR2 from the germline V gene are SGHAT and FQNNGV. The J segment lost 2 bases and the V segment lost 0 bases, leaving 8 bases of the junction unmatched. This CDR3 is 17 amino acids long. This chain's CDR3 is CASSLDPGTSRPYEQYF. The CDR3 nucleotides read TGTGCCAGCAGCTTAGATCCTGGGACTAGCCGACCCTACGAGCAGTACTTC.

In its sample, this clone was seen once. The J gene is TRBJ2-1, the V gene TRBV14; TRBD2 matches at 16 bases. This CDR3 contains 19 residues. From germline, CDR1 is SGHDN and CDR2 FVKESK. Losses at the gene ends were 3 bases for V and 1 base for J; bases not matched to a gene: 6. The CDR3 loop reads CASSHTTGLAGGSYNEQFF. DNA for the CDR3: TGTGCCAGCAGCCACACCACGGGACTAGCGGGAGGGTCCTACAATGAGCAGTTCTTC.

The chain links TRBV6-5 to TRBJ1-6, with D perhaps matching TRBD1 (5 bases). Germline V gene lookup returns CDR1 MNHEY and CDR2 SVGAGI. The CDR3 extends over 15 amino acids. Trimming took off 10 bases at V and 6 bases at J, with 19 bases between the two ends. CDR3 protein: CATKWGRQSNSPLHF. CDR3 coding DNA: TGTGCCACCAAATGGGGCCGACAAAGTAATTCACCCCTCCACTTT.

This clone appeared once. The V call is TRBV2, the J call TRBJ1-2; tentatively, D is TRBD1 (6 bases). With 5 bases removed from V and 10 bases from J, the gap between germline ends came to 17 bases. This CDR3 comprises 13 residues. Germline lookup yields CDR1 SNHLY and CDR2 FYNNEI. CDR3 amino acids: CASSRRTDNNYTF. The CDR3 DNA is TGTGCCAGCAGTCGGCGGACAGACAACAACTACACCTTC.